What follows are 29 T cell receptor beta chains derived from one specimen sequenced in a study of T cell responses to AZD1222 COVID-19 vaccine (dated by TCRdb to the early 2020s). The label giving this sample's time point can be read as: about 28 days (+/-7) after the second vaccine dose. The method behind the library was the immunoSEQ multiplex PCR assay. This immuneACCESS table, as held by TCRdb, lists in-frame sequences with V and J called but not all clones. Of the missing ones, under half trace to an unresolved V gene in checked studies; the others have no known cause. The sample profile shows roughly 180,000 clones; 94% of them were found once. The ten largest clones capture about 1.5% of the sample. This material consisted of peripheral blood, taken 28 days after the second AZD1222 dose. These receptors were obtained from an adult who received the AZD1222 COVID-19 vaccine.

The chain links TRBV5-1 to TRBJ2-7, with TRBD1 identical over 10 bases. This CDR3 has 14 residues. V lost 5 bases and J lost 5; bases outside the gene matches: 7. From germline, CDR1 is SGHRS and CDR2 YFSETQ. Written as DNA, the CDR3 is TGCGCCAGCAGAATCGACAGGGGGCGAGACGAGCAGTACTTC. It encodes CASRIDRGRDEQYF.

Only one count was recorded for this clone. The gene calls are TRBV9 and TRBJ2-3; possible D gene TRBD2, 6 bases. Between the trimmed V and J ends, which lost 0 bases and 4 bases, there was a span of 12 bases. CDR1 is SGDLS and CDR2 is YYNGEE in the germline V gene. The CDR3 loop spans 15 amino acids. The CDR3 sequence is CASSVVGSASDTQYF. The CDR3 region has the DNA TGTGCCAGCAGCGTAGTCGGGAGTGCCTCAGATACGCAGTATTTT.

The chain combines TRBV9 with TRBJ1-2; perhaps TRBD1 as D (5 bases). CDR3 length: 16 residues. Germline CDR1 SGDLS, CDR2 YYNGEE. Deletions cut 7 bases from V and 3 bases from J, with 22 bases between. DNA for the CDR3: TGTGCCAGCGAGCGTCCGGAGCAAGGGGTGGACTATGGCTACACCTTC. This codes for CASERPEQGVDYGYTF.

About this clone itself: The sample has other DNA sequences that encode this CDR3 too. The V gene is TRBV5-1, the J gene TRBJ1-1, with D possibly being TRBD1 (5 bases). Per the germline V gene, CDR1 is SGHRS and CDR2 is YFSETQ. The length of the CDR3 is 13 residues. V lost 2 bases and J lost 6, with 11 bases in between. The CDR3 DNA is TGCGCCAGCAGCTTAGTGAGGGGATCTGAAGCTTTCTTT. It encodes CASSLVRGSEAFF.

The chain carries TRBV7-2 and TRBJ1-5; TRBD1 might be the D (5 bases). V dropped 3 bases and J dropped 10 bases, with 13 bases sitting between them. The V gene's germline CDR1 is SGHTA and CDR2 FQGNSA. The CDR3 has 13 residues. The CDR3 loop is CASSLNQGGPQHF. CDR3 bases: TGTGCCAGCAGCTTGAATCAGGGAGGACCCCAGCATTTT.

This rearrangement joins TRBV5-6 to TRBJ2-4; no clear D gene. Trimming shortened V by 4 bases and J by 0 bases, and 5 bases separated the two germline ends. The CDR3 runs 13 residues. The germline V gene has CDR1 SGHDT and CDR2 YYEEEE. CDR3 in DNA: TGTGCCAGCAGCGATTTAGCCAAAAACATTCAGTACTTC. It is translated as CASSDLAKNIQYF.

This chain joins TRBV12-5 and TRBJ2-3; D might be TRBD2 (5 bases). The CDR3 covers 17 residues. Trimming removed 5 bases at V and 2 bases at J, with 20 bases between. Germline assignment: CDR1 LGHNT and CDR2 FRNRAP. The CDR3 region has the DNA TGTGCTAGTGGTCCCCTCCCGCCGGGGAAGAACACAGATACGCAGTATTTT. It is translated as CASGPLPPGKNTDTQYF.

The chain recombines TRBV15 with TRBJ1-1; tentatively, D is TRBD1 (5 bases). The V gene's germline CDR1 is LNHNV and CDR2 YYDKDF (reference sequence). Trimming removed 1 base from V and 5 bases from J, with 17 bases in between. The CDR3 spans 16 residues. The chain's CDR3 is CATSRGGGPGDTEAFF. CDR3 bases: TGTGCCACCAGCAGAGGGGGAGGACCGGGGGATACTGAAGCTTTCTTT.

This sequence joins TRBV19 and TRBJ2-3; 7 positions match TRBD2. The CDR3 totals 15 residues. The V segment lost 3 bases and the J segment 1 base; nucleotides outside the gene matches: 4. The germline CDR1 and CDR2 sequences are LNHDA and SQIVND (reference sequence). The CDR3 protein is CASSIRSGGTDTQYF. In DNA form, the CDR3 reads TGTGCCAGTAGTATCAGGAGCGGGGGCACAGATACGCAGTATTTT.

In DNA, the CDR3 is TGTGCCAGCAGCCAAGATAGGCTAGCGGCGGATGAGCAGTTCTTC. Its translation is CASSQDRLAADEQFF. The rearrangement uses TRBV4-2 and TRBJ2-1, with 7 positions matching TRBD2. The ends lost 0 bases at V and 8 bases at J; junction bases unmatched: 7. Germline values: CDR1 LGHNA, CDR2 YNFKEQ. The CDR3 length is 15 residues.

V usage is TRBV23-1 and J usage is TRBJ2-5; 8 nucleotides agree with TRBD2. TRBV23-1 is an ORF, with its function uncertain. The CDR3 runs 16 residues. V shed 2 bases and J 5 bases; nucleotides not matched to a gene: 10. The DNA for the CDR3 is TGCGCCAGCAGTCAAGGAGACGGGAGGGCCCCGGAGACCCAGTACTTC. It is translated as CASSQGDGRAPETQYF.

The chain uses TRBV19 and TRBJ2-1, with 15 bases that match TRBD2. Germline CDR1 LNHDA, CDR2 SQIVND (reference sequence). The CDR3 is 16 amino acids. V shed 4 bases, J shed 5 bases, and the junction held 3 bases outside the gene matches. The CDR3 is CASSKGLAGGNNEQFF. CDR3 in DNA: TGTGCCAGTAGTAAAGGACTAGCGGGAGGGAACAATGAGCAGTTCTTC.

The chain joins TRBV11-3 to TRBJ2-2; 11 positions match TRBD1. CDR1 is SGHNT, CDR2 YENEEA, per germline. V was pared by 5 bases and J by 6 bases, with 5 bases of the junction left unmatched. The CDR3 sequence is 15 residues long. The CDR3 nucleotides are TGTGCCAGCAGCCGCCTGGGACAGGGGGCCGGGGAGCTGTTTTTT. This codes for CASSRLGQGAGELFF.

CDR3 coding DNA: TGTGCCACCAGTACCACAGATACGCAGTATTTT. Translating gives CATSTTDTQYF. The chain uses TRBV24-1 and TRBJ2-3; D is undetermined. V shed 6 bases and J shed 2 bases, with 2 bases lying between them. The CDR3 sequence is 11 residues long. Germline V gene lookup returns CDR1 KGHDR and CDR2 SFDVKD.

This clone was detected only once. The rearrangement uses TRBV7-9 and TRBJ1-1; no firm D call. Germline CDR1 SEHNR, CDR2 FQNEAQ (reference sequence). The length of the CDR3 is 12 residues. The V and J ends lost 2 bases and 0 bases respectively, with 1 base between them. In DNA, the CDR3 is TGTGCCAGCAGCTTATTGAACACTGAAGCTTTCTTT. Translated, it gives CASSLLNTEAFF.

The chain carries TRBV2 and TRBJ1-2, with 12 bases matching TRBD1. The CDR3 contains 14 residues. Unmatched junction bases numbered 5, after V lost 6 bases and J lost 6 bases. CDR1 is SNHLY and CDR2 is FYNNEI in the germline V gene. CDR3 residues: CASSGTGGVDGYTF. CDR3 sequence (DNA): TGTGCCAGCAGCGGGACAGGGGGCGTTGATGGCTACACCTTC.

This clone appeared once. The CDR3 nucleotides are TGTGCCAGCCCCGAGGGGTCGGGTTACACTGAAGCTTTCTTT. Translated, it gives CASPEGSGYTEAFF. The chain recombines TRBV6-5 with TRBJ1-1; a weak D match, TRBD1 (5 bases). The germline CDR1 and CDR2 sequences are MNHEY and SVGAGI. Trimming took off 8 bases at V and 3 bases at J, with 16 bases between the two ends. CDR3 length equals 14 residues.

V usage is TRBV19 and J usage is TRBJ1-3; 7 bases map to TRBD1. Trimming cost V 3 bases and J 0 bases; bases outside gene matches: 11. CDR1 LNHDA and CDR2 SQIVND come from the germline V gene (reference sequence). The CDR3 totals 18 residues. For the CDR3, the DNA is TGTGCCAGTAGTATGTACGGGCGCCGGACAGGCTCTGGAAACACCATATATTTT. It is translated as CASSMYGRRTGSGNTIYF.

The chain employs TRBV12-3 or TRBV12-4 and TRBJ1-2; D ambiguous. V lost 3 bases and J 3 bases, leaving 2 bases between the germline ends. This CDR3 comprises 11 residues. The CDR3 sequence: CASSFHYGYTF. CDR3 nucleotides: TGTGCCAGCAGTTTCCACTATGGCTACACCTTC.

The chain uses TRBV6-6 and TRBJ1-2; 9 nucleotides match TRBD1. The germline CDR1 and CDR2 sequences are MNHNY and SVGAGI (reference sequence). This CDR3 region has 14 residues. V dropped 5 bases and J dropped 4; count of bases not matched to a gene: 5. The DNA for the CDR3 is TGTGCCAGCAGTGCCCCGGGACAGGGCTATGGCTACACCTTC. Amino acids: CASSAPGQGYGYTF.

The chain couples TRBV13 to TRBJ2-1; 13 bases map to TRBD2. The CDR3 is 17 amino acids. In germline, CDR1 is PRHDT, CDR2 FYEKMQ (reference sequence). V lost 5 bases to trimming and J lost 5 bases; unmatched junction nucleotides: 9. CDR3 sequence (DNA): TGTGCCAGCAGCCAGACTAGCGGGAGGAAACAAAACAATGAGCAGTTCTTC. It translates to CASSQTSGRKQNNEQFF.

This chain joins TRBV3-1 (or the pseudogene TRBV3-2) and TRBJ1-2; 11 bases are a match to TRBD1. Germline CDR1 and CDR2: LGHDT and YNNKEL (reference sequence). The trim removed 4 bases at V and 7 bases at J, leaving 2 bases unmatched. The CDR3 runs 13 residues. CDR3 nucleotide sequence: TGTGCCAGCAGCCCTGGACAGGGGGCTGGCTACACCTTC. This gives the protein CASSPGQGAGYTF.

The rearrangement links TRBV19 to TRBJ1-1, with D possibly being TRBD1 (6 bases). The germline V and J ends were trimmed by 10 bases and 7 bases, with 25 bases remaining between them. Germline V CDR1 and CDR2: LNHDA, SQIVND (reference sequence). The CDR3 spans 15 residues. The CDR3 here is CATIGSRGLKFEAFF. The CDR3 region has the DNA TGTGCCACCATAGGATCCAGGGGCTTAAAGTTTGAAGCTTTCTTT.

This chain connects TRBV12-3 or TRBV12-4 to TRBJ2-7, with D uncertain. V was pared by 5 bases and J by 5 bases, with 13 bases between. The CDR3 has 13 residues. The CDR3 sequence: CASSPTGPHEQYF. The CDR3 region has the DNA TGTGCCAGCAGTCCCACGGGTCCGCACGAGCAGTACTTC.

This clone was seen a handful of times. This chain links TRBV5-4 with TRBJ1-5; D not resolved. The length of the CDR3 is 14 residues. The germline gives CDR1 SGHNT, CDR2 YYREEE (reference sequence). Trimming removed 6 bases from V and 2 bases from J, with 12 bases in between. Here the CDR3 reads CASTKRPGNQPQHF. In nucleotides, the CDR3 is TGTGCCAGCACCAAACGTCCCGGCAATCAGCCCCAGCATTTT.

The rearrangement uses TRBV14 and TRBJ1-2; no definite D call. V was shortened by 6 bases and J by 2 bases, with 10 bases between the two germline ends. In germline, CDR1 is SGHDN, CDR2 FVKESK. The CDR3 runs 13 residues. CDR3 region: CASSPEGNYGYTF. The CDR3 coding sequence is TGTGCCAGCAGTCCTGAAGGAAACTATGGCTACACCTTC.

The chain uses TRBV5-8 and TRBJ2-5; TRBD2 might be the D (7 bases). Trimming shortened V by 3 bases and J by 2 bases, and 17 bases separated the two germline ends. This CDR3 is 16 amino acids long. Per the germline V gene, CDR1 is SGHTS and CDR2 is YDEGEE. CDR3 residues: CASSSGRGPTQETQYF. DNA for the CDR3: TGTGCCAGCAGCTCTGGGCGGGGGCCGACTCAAGAGACCCAGTACTTC.

V gene TRBV14 combines with J gene TRBJ1-3; D might be TRBD1 (5 bases). V shed 0 bases and J shed 4 bases, with 13 bases lying between them. The length of the CDR3 is 16 residues. Germline CDR1 reads SGHDN; CDR2 reads FVKESK. The DNA for the CDR3 is TGTGCCAGCAGCCAAGATCGGGGGGTTGAAGGAAACACCATATATTTT. Its translation is CASSQDRGVEGNTIYF.

J is TRBJ1-4 and V is TRBV27, with 8 bases fitting TRBD1. The V and J ends lost 5 bases and 7 bases, in that order; junction bases with no gene match: 9. The germline V gene encodes CDR1 MNHEY and CDR2 SMNVEV (reference sequence). The CDR3 totals 15 residues. As DNA, the CDR3 is TGTGCCAGCAGTCAAAGACAGGGGATTTTTGAAAAACTGTTTTTT. Amino acids: CASSQRQGIFEKLFF.